What follows is one TCR beta chain and its context. Patients with Susac syndrome showed fulfilment of recently defined diagnostic criteria for definite or probable disease. CDR3 length: 13 residues. Trimming left V 6 bases short and J 5 bases short, with 13 bases between. CDR1 and CDR2 from the germline V gene are LNHDA and SQIVND (reference sequence). This sample stems from a study of CD8 T cells in Susac syndrome. The authors reverse transcribed roughly 0.5 to 1 ug RNA with random hexamers. TCRdb analysed the immunoSEQ multiplex PCR reads with MiXCR anew, one entry per CDR3 protein. This sample has roughly 84,000 distinct CDR3 sequences, with approximately 96% found just once.

J is TRBJ1-1 and V is TRBV19; D ambiguous. The sequence derives from a human donor with Susac syndrome. The sample comprised CD8+ T cells from PBMCs. CDR3 protein: CASRISIITEAFF. For the CDR3, the DNA is TGTGCCAGTAGGATCTCTATTATAACTGAAGCTTTCTTT.